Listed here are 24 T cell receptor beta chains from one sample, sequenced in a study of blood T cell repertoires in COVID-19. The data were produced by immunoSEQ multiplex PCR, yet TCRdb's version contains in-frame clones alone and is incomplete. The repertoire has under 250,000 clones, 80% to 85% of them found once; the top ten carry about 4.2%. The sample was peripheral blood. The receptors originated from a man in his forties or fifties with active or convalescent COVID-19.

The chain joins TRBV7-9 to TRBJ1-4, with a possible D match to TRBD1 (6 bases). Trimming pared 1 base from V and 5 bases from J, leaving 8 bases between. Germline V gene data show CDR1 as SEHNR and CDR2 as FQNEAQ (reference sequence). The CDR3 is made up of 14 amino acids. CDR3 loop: CASSLGTENEKLFF. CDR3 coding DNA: TGTGCCAGCAGCTTAGGGACAGAGAATGAAAAACTGTTTTTT.

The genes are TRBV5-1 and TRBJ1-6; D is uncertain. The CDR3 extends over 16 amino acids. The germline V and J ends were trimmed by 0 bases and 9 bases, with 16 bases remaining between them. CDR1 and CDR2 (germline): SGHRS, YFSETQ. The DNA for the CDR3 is TGCGCCAGCAGCTTGGATGGCCCCGCGGGGAGTTCACCCCTCCACTTT. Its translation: CASSLDGPAGSSPLHF.

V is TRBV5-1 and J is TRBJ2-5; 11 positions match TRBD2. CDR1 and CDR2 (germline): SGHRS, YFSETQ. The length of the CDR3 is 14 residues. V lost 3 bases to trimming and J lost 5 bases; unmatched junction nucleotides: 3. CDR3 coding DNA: TGCGCCAGCAGCTCCGGACTAGCGGGCGAGACCCAGTACTTC. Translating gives CASSSGLAGETQYF.

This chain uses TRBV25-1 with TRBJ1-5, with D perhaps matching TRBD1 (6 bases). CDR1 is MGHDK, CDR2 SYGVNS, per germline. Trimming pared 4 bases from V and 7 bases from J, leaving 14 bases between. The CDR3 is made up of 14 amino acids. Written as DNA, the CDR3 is TGTGCCAGCAGTGCCACAGGGTTTGGACAGCCCCAGCATTTT. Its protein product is CASSATGFGQPQHF.

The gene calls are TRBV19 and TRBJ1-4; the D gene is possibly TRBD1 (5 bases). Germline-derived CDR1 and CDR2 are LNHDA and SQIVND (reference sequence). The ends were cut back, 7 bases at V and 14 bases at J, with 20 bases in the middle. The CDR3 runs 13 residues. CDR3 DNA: TGTGCCAGTACCAACTGGAGGGGCCCTGAGCTGTTTTTT. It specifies CASTNWRGPELFF.

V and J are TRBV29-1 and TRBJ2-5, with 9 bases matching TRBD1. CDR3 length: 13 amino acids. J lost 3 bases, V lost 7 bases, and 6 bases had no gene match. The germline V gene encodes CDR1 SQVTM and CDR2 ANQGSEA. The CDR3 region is CSGRDRVKETQYF. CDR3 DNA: TGCAGCGGCCGGGACAGGGTTAAAGAGACCCAGTACTTC.

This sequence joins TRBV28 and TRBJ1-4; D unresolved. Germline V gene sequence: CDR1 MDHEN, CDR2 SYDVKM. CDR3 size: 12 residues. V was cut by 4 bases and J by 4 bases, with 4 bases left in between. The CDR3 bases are TGTGCCAGCAGTTCTGTTAATGAAAAACTGTTTTTT. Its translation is CASSSVNEKLFF.

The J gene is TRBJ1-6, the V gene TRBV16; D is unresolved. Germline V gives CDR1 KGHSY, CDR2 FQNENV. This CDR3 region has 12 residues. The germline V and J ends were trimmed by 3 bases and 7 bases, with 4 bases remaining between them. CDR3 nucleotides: TGTGCCAGCAGCCAGGCCAATTCACCCCTCCACTTT. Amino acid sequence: CASSQANSPLHF.

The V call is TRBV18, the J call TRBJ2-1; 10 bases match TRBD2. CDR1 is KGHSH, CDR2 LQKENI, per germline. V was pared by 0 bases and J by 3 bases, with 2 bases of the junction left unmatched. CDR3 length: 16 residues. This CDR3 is CASSPPLAGGYNEQFF. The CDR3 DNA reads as TGTGCCAGCTCACCACCGTTAGCGGGGGGCTACAATGAGCAGTTCTTC.

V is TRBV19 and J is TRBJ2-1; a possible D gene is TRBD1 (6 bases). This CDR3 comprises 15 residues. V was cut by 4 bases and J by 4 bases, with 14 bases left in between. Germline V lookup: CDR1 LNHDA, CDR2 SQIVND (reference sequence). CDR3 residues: CASSTGTGQYNEQFF. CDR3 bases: TGTGCCAGTAGTACAGGAACAGGGCAGTACAATGAGCAGTTCTTC.

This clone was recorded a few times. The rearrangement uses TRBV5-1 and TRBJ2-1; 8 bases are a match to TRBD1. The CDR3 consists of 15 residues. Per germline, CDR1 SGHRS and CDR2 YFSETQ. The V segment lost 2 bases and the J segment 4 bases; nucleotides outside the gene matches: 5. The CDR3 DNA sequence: TGCGCCAGCAGCTTTGCAGGGGGCCGTTACAATGAGCAGTTCTTC. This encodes CASSFAGGRYNEQFF. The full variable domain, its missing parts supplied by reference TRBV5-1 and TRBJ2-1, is KAGVTQTPRYLIKTRGQQVTLSCSPISGHRSVSWYQQTPGQGLQFLFEYFSETQRNKGNFPGRFSGRQFSNSRSEMNVSTLELGDSALYLCASSFAGGRYNEQFFGPGTRLTVL.

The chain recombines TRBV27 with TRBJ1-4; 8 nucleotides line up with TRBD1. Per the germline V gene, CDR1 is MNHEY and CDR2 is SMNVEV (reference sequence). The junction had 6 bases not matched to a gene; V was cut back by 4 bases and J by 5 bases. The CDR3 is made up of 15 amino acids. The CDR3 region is CASSYRGSANEKLFF. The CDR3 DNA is TGTGCCAGCAGTTACAGGGGGTCGGCAAATGAAAAACTGTTTTTT.

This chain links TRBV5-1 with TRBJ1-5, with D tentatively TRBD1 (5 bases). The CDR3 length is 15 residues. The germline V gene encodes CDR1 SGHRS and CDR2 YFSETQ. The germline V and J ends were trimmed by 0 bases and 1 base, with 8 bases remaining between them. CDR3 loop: CASSLEGASNQPQHF. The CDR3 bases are TGCGCCAGCAGCTTGGAAGGGGCAAGCAATCAGCCCCAGCATTTT. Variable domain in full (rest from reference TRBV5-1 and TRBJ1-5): KAGVTQTPRYLIKTRGQQVTLSCSPISGHRSVSWYQQTPGQGLQFLFEYFSETQRNKGNFPGRFSGRQFSNSRSEMNVSTLELGDSALYLCASSLEGASNQPQHFGDGTRLSIL.

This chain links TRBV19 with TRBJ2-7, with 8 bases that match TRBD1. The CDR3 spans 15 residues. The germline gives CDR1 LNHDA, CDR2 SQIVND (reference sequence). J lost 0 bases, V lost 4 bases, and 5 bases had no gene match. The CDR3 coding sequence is TGTGCCAGTAGTAAAGGACAGGGAAGCTCCTACGAGCAGTACTTC. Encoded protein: CASSKGQGSSYEQYF.

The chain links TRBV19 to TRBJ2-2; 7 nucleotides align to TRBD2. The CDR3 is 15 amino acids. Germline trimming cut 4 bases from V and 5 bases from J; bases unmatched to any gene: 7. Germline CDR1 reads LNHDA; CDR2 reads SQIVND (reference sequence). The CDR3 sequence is CASSRGGMGTGELFF. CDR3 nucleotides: TGTGCCAGTAGTAGGGGAGGGATGGGGACCGGGGAGCTGTTTTTT.

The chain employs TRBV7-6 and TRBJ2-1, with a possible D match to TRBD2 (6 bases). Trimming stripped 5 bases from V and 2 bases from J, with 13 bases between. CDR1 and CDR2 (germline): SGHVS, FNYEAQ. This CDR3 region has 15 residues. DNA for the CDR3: TGTGCCAGCAGCGTGACTAGTTCGCCCTACAATGAGCAGTTCTTC. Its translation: CASSVTSSPYNEQFF.

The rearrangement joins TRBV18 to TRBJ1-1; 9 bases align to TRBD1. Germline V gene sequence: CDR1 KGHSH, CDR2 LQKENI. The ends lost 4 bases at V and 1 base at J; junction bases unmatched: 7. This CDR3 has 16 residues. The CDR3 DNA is TGTGCCAGCTCACAGTCCTCGGGACAGGGGAACACTGAAGCTTTCTTT. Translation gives CASSQSSGQGNTEAFF.

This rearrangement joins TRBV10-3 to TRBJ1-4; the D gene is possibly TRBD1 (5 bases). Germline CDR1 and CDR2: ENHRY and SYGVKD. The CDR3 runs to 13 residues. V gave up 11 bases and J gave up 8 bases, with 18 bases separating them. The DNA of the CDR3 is TGTGCCGCAGGGAGGGGCGCGAGAGAAAAACTGTTTTTT. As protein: CAAGRGAREKLFF.

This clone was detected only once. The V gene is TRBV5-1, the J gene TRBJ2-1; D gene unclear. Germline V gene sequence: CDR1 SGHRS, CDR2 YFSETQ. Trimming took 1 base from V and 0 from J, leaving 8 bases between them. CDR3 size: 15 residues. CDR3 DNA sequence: TGCGCCAGCAGCTTGTATCTAGACTCCTACAATGAGCAGTTCTTC. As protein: CASSLYLDSYNEQFF.

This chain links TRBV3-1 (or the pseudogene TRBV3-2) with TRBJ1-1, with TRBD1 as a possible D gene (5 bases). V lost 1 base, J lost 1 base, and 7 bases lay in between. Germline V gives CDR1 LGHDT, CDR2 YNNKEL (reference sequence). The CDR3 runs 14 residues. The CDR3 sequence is CASSQAGKNTEAFF. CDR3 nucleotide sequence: TGTGCCAGCAGCCAAGCAGGGAAGAACACTGAAGCTTTCTTT.

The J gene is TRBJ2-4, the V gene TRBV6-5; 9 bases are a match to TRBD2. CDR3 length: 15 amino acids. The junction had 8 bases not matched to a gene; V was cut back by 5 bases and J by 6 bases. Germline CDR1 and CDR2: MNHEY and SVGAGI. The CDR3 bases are TGTGCCAGCAGTATTGAGCGGGGGGCGGGAAACATTCAGTACTTC. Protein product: CASSIERGAGNIQYF.

CDR3 sequence: CASSAGAGVEPQHF. The CDR3 coding sequence is TGTGCCAGCAGCGCCGGGGCGGGAGTAGAGCCCCAGCATTTT. The rearrangement joins TRBV2 to TRBJ1-5; weak D call: TRBD1 (5 bases). The CDR3 spans 14 residues. Deletions cut 6 bases from V and 8 bases from J, with 17 bases between. Per the germline V gene, CDR1 is SNHLY and CDR2 is FYNNEI.

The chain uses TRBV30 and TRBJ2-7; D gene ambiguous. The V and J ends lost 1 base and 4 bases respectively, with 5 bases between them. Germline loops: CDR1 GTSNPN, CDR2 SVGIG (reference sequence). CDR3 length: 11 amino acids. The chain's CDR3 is CAWSDSYEQYF. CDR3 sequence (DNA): TGTGCCTGGAGTGACAGTTACGAGCAGTACTTC.

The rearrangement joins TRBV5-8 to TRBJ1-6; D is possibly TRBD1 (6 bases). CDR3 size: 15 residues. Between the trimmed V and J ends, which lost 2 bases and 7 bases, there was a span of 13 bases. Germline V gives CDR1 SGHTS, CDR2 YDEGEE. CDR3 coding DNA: TGTGCCAGCAGCTTAGTGGGGGGGCGAAATTCACCCCTCCACTTT. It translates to CASSLVGGRNSPLHF.